One and the same sample provided the 25 T cell receptor beta chains below, sequenced in a study of cytomegalovirus exposure and HLA in healthy donors listed by TCRdb under 2017. Library preparation used the immunoSEQ multiplex PCR assay. For the multiplex PCR, a mixture combining 60 forward primers for TCR Vbeta segments and 13 reverse primers for TCR Jbeta segments was used. TCRdb stores this immuneACCESS table with in-frame sequences only. Part of the clones is absent; in the studies checked, under half of the shortfall reflects unresolved V genes, and no reason is known for the rest. Across this sample there are approximately 140,000 clones, with roughly 77% seen only once. Approximately 3.2% of the sample lies in the top ten. The sample comprised PBMCs. The receptor set was obtained from a man in his forties in good health and CMV-seronegative.

CDR3 sequence (DNA): TGTGCCAGCAGCCCAACAGGGCCAAATCAGCCCCAGCATTTT. Translated, it gives CASSPTGPNQPQHF. The chain couples TRBV6-5 to TRBJ1-5, with D perhaps TRBD1 (6 bases). The ends were cut back, 6 bases at V and 4 bases at J, with 13 bases in the middle. Germline-derived CDR1 and CDR2 are MNHEY and SVGAGI. There are 14 residues in the CDR3.

V is TRBV5-6 and J is TRBJ1-5, with D unresolved. The germline V gene encodes CDR1 SGHDT and CDR2 YYEEEE. V lost 1 base and J lost 3, with 2 bases in between. The CDR3 has 12 amino acids. In nucleotides, the CDR3 is TGTGCCAGCAGCTTGCACAATCAGCCCCAGCATTTT. Protein product: CASSLHNQPQHF.

The chain combines TRBV7-3 with TRBJ1-1, with D unclear. Germline CDR1 is SGHTA and CDR2 is FQGTGA. CDR3 length: 13 residues. Trimming cost V 3 bases and J 1 base, with 6 bases left between them. The CDR3 nucleotides read TGTGCCAGCAGCTTCCAGTCGAACACTGAAGCTTTCTTT. As protein: CASSFQSNTEAFF.

The V call is TRBV10-3, the J call TRBJ1-5, with a tentative D call TRBD1 (6 bases). V was trimmed by 11 bases and J by 2 bases, leaving 13 bases between them. Germline V gene sequence: CDR1 ENHRY, CDR2 SYGVKD. CDR3 length equals 13 residues. This CDR3 reads CAAQGSGNQPQHF. In DNA, the CDR3 is TGTGCCGCACAGGGTTCCGGCAATCAGCCCCAGCATTTT.

The V call is TRBV19, the J call TRBJ1-5; no clear D. V lost 1 base and J lost 4, with 5 bases in between. The CDR3 totals 13 residues. The V gene's germline CDR1 is LNHDA and CDR2 SQIVND (reference sequence). The CDR3 DNA sequence: TGTGCCAGTAGTATAGGAGGGAATCAGCCCCAGCATTTT. It yields the protein CASSIGGNQPQHF.

This clone was observed a few times. The genes are TRBV7-9 and TRBJ1-6; the D is unclear. Trimming took 1 base from V and 4 from J, leaving 5 bases between them. The CDR3 is made up of 14 amino acids. In germline, CDR1 is SEHNR, CDR2 FQNEAQ (reference sequence). The CDR3 DNA follows: TGTGCCAGCAGCTTAGAACAGTATAATTCACCCCTCCACTTT. As protein: CASSLEQYNSPLHF.

This chain uses TRBV7-6 with TRBJ1-3, with 7 bases matching TRBD1. Germline CDR1 is SGHVS and CDR2 is FNYEAQ. Trimming at V came to 5 bases and at J to 0 bases, leaving 4 bases not matched to a gene. This CDR3 has 15 amino acids. The CDR3 spells CASSVTGASGNTIYF. For the CDR3, the DNA is TGTGCCAGCAGCGTTACAGGGGCCTCTGGAAACACCATATATTTT.

The genes are TRBV6-6 and TRBJ2-3; 8 positions match TRBD2. The V gene end was trimmed by 6 bases and the J gene end by 5 bases; junction bases not matched to a gene: 13. This CDR3 has 16 amino acids. CDR1 and CDR2 from the germline V gene are MNHNY and SVGAGI (reference sequence). The CDR3 spells CASSITPGGAGDTQYF. The DNA for the CDR3 is TGTGCCAGCAGCATAACCCCCGGGGGGGCCGGAGATACGCAGTATTTT.

V usage is TRBV9 and J usage is TRBJ2-2, with 11 bases matching TRBD1. This CDR3 region has 15 residues. Trimming cost V 3 bases and J 6 bases; bases outside gene matches: 4. Germline CDR1 is SGDLS and CDR2 is YYNGEE. For the CDR3, the DNA is TGTGCCAGCAGCGGCGGACAGGGGGCTTCCGGGGAGCTGTTTTTT. Residues: CASSGGQGASGELFF.

This clone appeared once. The J gene is TRBJ1-5, the V gene TRBV19; tentative D call: TRBD1 (5 bases). CDR1 and CDR2 from the germline V gene are LNHDA and SQIVND (reference sequence). CDR3 length: 13 amino acids. Trimming took 6 bases from V and 9 from J, leaving 15 bases between them. The CDR3 protein is CASREGNYPPQHF. CDR3 sequence (DNA): TGTGCCAGTAGGGAGGGGAATTATCCGCCCCAGCATTTT.

The J gene is TRBJ1-1, the V gene TRBV9; the D is unclear. The CDR3 length is 15 residues. The V gene's germline CDR1 is SGDLS and CDR2 YYNGEE. V was trimmed by 0 bases and J by 5 bases, leaving 14 bases between them. The CDR3 region is CASSVGWELWTEAFF. The CDR3 DNA reads as TGTGCCAGCAGCGTAGGATGGGAGTTATGGACTGAAGCTTTCTTT.

The V and J genes are TRBV12-5 and TRBJ1-1; D is ambiguous. Trimming shortened V by 1 base and J by 6 bases, and 9 bases separated the two germline ends. The CDR3 totals 13 residues. Germline CDR1 and CDR2: LGHNT and FRNRAP. The CDR3 DNA reads TGTGCTAGTGGTTTGGGAGGTCATGCTGAAGCTTTCTTT. Translating it yields CASGLGGHAEAFF.

The genes are TRBV7-6 and TRBJ2-5, with TRBD1 matching over 10 bases. The end of the DNA is better explained by TRBJ2-7, so the J call may be wrong. From germline, CDR1 is SGHVS and CDR2 FNYEAQ. The CDR3 length is 15 residues. CDR3 nucleotides: TGTGCCAGCAGCTTAGCGGGACAGGGGACCTACGAGCAGTACTTC. It specifies CASSLAGQGTYEQYF.

V and J are TRBV13 and TRBJ1-2; no clear D. This CDR3 is 15 amino acids long. CDR1 PRHDT and CDR2 FYEKMQ come from the germline V gene (reference sequence). V lost 0 bases to trimming and J lost 0 bases, with 8 bases between them. The CDR3 sequence: CASSLGWSTNYGYTF. Here the CDR3 DNA reads TGTGCCAGCAGCTTAGGTTGGAGCACTAACTATGGCTACACCTTC.

J is TRBJ2-5 and V is TRBV7-3; D remains ambiguous. Germline-derived CDR1 and CDR2 are SGHTA and FQGTGA. CDR3 size: 13 residues. V was pared by 4 bases and J by 0 bases, with 6 bases between. CDR3 residues: CASSSQYQETQYF. CDR3 nucleotide sequence: TGTGCCAGCAGCTCCCAGTACCAAGAGACCCAGTACTTC.

The CDR3 DNA is TGTGCCAGCAGCTTAGGCGAGACAGGGGGCCTCGGGACTGAAGCTTTCTTT. Encoded protein: CASSLGETGGLGTEAFF. The chain combines TRBV13 with TRBJ1-1; TRBD1 matches 10 bases. The trim removed 0 bases at V and 5 bases at J, leaving 9 bases unmatched. This CDR3 region has 17 residues. The germline V gene encodes CDR1 PRHDT and CDR2 FYEKMQ (reference sequence). Full variable domain (missing parts from reference TRBV13 and TRBJ1-1): AAGVIQSPRHLIKEKRETATLKCYPIPRHDTVYWYQQGPGQDPQFLISFYEKMQSDKGSIPDRFSAQQFSDYHSELNMSSLELGDSALYFCASSLGETGGLGTEAFFGQGTRLTVV.

CDR3 loop: CATSRETGGESYTF. The CDR3 bases are TGTGCCACCAGCAGAGAAACAGGGGGCGAGAGCTACACCTTC. This sequence joins TRBV15 and TRBJ1-2, with 9 nucleotides matching TRBD1. From germline, CDR1 is LNHNV and CDR2 YYDKDF (reference sequence). The CDR3 length is 14 residues. J lost 9 bases, V lost 0 bases, and 5 bases had no gene match.

In DNA form, the CDR3 reads TGCAGCGTTGCGGGACAGTCGAACACTGAAGCTTTCTTT. It translates to CSVAGQSNTEAFF. The rearrangement uses TRBV29-1 and TRBJ1-1; TRBD1 agrees at 7 bases. With 4 bases clipped from V and 1 base from J, the junction kept 3 bases outside the gene matches. CDR3 length: 13 amino acids. From germline, CDR1 is SQVTM and CDR2 ANQGSEA. Full variable domain (remainder filled in from reference TRBV29-1 and TRBJ1-1): SAVISQKPSRDICQRGTSLTIQCQVDSQVTMMFWYRQQPGQSLTLIATANQGSEATYESGFVIDKFPISRPNLTFSTLTVSNMSPEDSSIYLCSVAGQSNTEAFFGQGTRLTVV.

In its sample, this clone was seen once. J is TRBJ1-2 and V is TRBV19; no clear D. The germline CDR1 and CDR2 sequences are LNHDA and SQIVND (reference sequence). The germline V and J ends were trimmed by 3 bases and 3 bases, with 8 bases remaining between them. The CDR3 spans 13 residues. The CDR3 reads CASSMSSDYGYTF. For the CDR3, the DNA is TGTGCCAGTAGTATGAGCAGCGACTATGGCTACACCTTC.

This chain joins TRBV15 and TRBJ2-7, with D tentatively TRBD1 (6 bases). In germline, CDR1 is LNHNV, CDR2 YYDKDF (reference sequence). The CDR3 totals 14 residues. Trimming removed 0 bases at V and 2 bases at J, with 8 bases between. CDR3: CATSRDRGAYEQYF. For the CDR3, the DNA is TGTGCCACCAGCAGAGACAGGGGTGCCTACGAGCAGTACTTC.

A word on this clone: The junction does not match germline at one end; this may be a read error. The V gene is TRBV10-3, the J gene TRBJ2-5, with 9 bases matching TRBD1. CDR3 length equals 15 residues. Germline V gene data show CDR1 as ENHRY and CDR2 as SYGVKD. CDR3 DNA: TGTGCCAGCAGTACCCTCTGGGACAGGGAAGAGACCCAGTACTTC. Translated: CASSTLWDREETQYF.

This clone was seen a few times. The gene calls are TRBV6-6 and TRBJ2-7; TRBD2 agrees at 11 bases. The CDR3 has 15 residues. CDR1 and CDR2 (germline): MNHNY, SVGAGI (reference sequence). Trimming cost V 0 bases and J 7 bases; bases outside gene matches: 5. The DNA for the CDR3 is TGTGCCAGCAGTTACTCGACTAGCGGGGTGGGTGAGCAGTACTTC. Its protein is CASSYSTSGVGEQYF.

The CDR3 bases are TGCGCCAGCAGCCAAGGACAGAACTCCTACAATGAGCAGTTCTTC. Amino acids: CASSQGQNSYNEQFF. V usage is TRBV4-3 and J usage is TRBJ2-1; weak D call: TRBD1 (5 bases). Germline V CDR1 and CDR2: LGHNA, YSLEER. V shed 1 base and J shed 0 bases, with 7 bases lying between them. The CDR3 is made up of 15 amino acids.

This clone was observed once. J is TRBJ2-5 and V is TRBV5-1, with 12 bases matching TRBD2. V lost 4 bases, J lost 5 bases, and 9 bases stayed unmatched. Germline CDR1 and CDR2: SGHRS and YFSETQ. The CDR3 totals 16 residues. CDR3 DNA sequence: TGCGCCAGCAGCCCTAACCTAGCGGGGGGGCCTGAGACCCAGTACTTC. Translating gives CASSPNLAGGPETQYF.

This clone was recorded only once. The chain uses TRBV5-4 and TRBJ2-7; 9 positions agree with TRBD1. Germline V gene lookup returns CDR1 SGHNT and CDR2 YYREEE (reference sequence). Trimming took 1 base from V and 6 from J; bases not matched to a gene: 5. CDR3 length equals 14 residues. The CDR3 region is CASSLYRGHSEQYF. As DNA, the CDR3 is TGTGCCAGCAGCTTGTACAGGGGGCATTCCGAGCAGTACTTC.